The clone carrying this TCR beta chain was detected a few times. What it binds is not known. The sample originates from a study of T cells in Graves' hyperthyroidism and ophthalmopathy. General observations from the study: In blood, most of the thyroid clonotypes expanded above 0.001 were also present. Ophthalmopathy prediction by the model preceded onset by a median approximately 6.1 months.

Ophthalmopathy patients had moderate-to-severe active disease, CAS ≥3, NOSPECS ≥4, and disease duration under 3 months. The diagnoses drew upon clinical symptoms, serum thyroxine and TRAb, thyroid ultrasound and orbital computed tomography. CDR1 SGHAT and CDR2 FQNNGV come from the germline V gene. The ends lost 7 bases at V and 1 base at J; junction bases unmatched: 7. The CDR3 has 15 amino acids. There were TCR beta CDR3 regions amplified from RNA transcripts. With the HTBI primer set, the TCR CDR3 went through a first round of RT-PCR. TCRdb ran MiXCR on the multiplex PCR reads and lists one entry per CDR3 protein. The sample includes fewer than 450,000 distinct CDR3 sequences, roughly 15% of them seen just once.

Input material: blood. The V gene is TRBV11-2, the J gene TRBJ2-7; 10 bases line up with TRBD2. This receptor was identified in a woman aged 55 to 70 with Graves' ophthalmopathy. CDR3: CASNAGTSESYEQYF. For the CDR3, the DNA is TGTGCCAGCAACGCCGGGACTAGCGAGTCCTACGAGCAGTACTTC.